The clone carrying this TCR beta chain has only a few counts. Its antigen is undetermined. Trimming took off 5 bases at V and 6 bases at J, with 20 bases between the two ends. This CDR3 is 16 amino acids long. Germline CDR1 reads KGHSY; CDR2 reads FQNENV. For TCR beta, libraries came from iRepertoire HTBI primers and Arm-PCR of CDR3 regions. One entry per CDR3 protein results from TCRdb running MiXCR on the multiplex PCR reads. The data contain roughly 220,000 distinct CDR3 sequences, around 18% of them singletons. The sample belongs to a study of regulatory T cells in long-lasting Graves disease. Study-wide results and caveats: Persistent disease was associated with favored TRBV28 usage and with favored use of TRBJ1-2 and TRBJ2-5.

Sample time point: newly diagnosed GD, antithyroid drugs for less than 3 months. Construction of the TCR library relied on RNA isolated from PBMCs. Patients met American Thyroid Association criteria for Graves' disease. In Xi'an, China, an endocrinology department was the source of patients. The chain combines TRBV16 with TRBJ1-5; D is possibly TRBD1 (6 bases). The receptor was derived from a female donor with Graves disease. Sequences were derived from peripheral blood mononuclear cells (PBMCs), sampled at new diagnosis, from a patient treated with antithyroid drugs. The CDR3 sequence: CASSAPGTPWGQPQHF. CDR3 nucleotide sequence: TGTGCCAGCAGCGCCCCCGGGACACCCTGGGGTCAGCCCCAGCATTTT.